The entry that follows covers one TCR beta chain sequence. This record comes from a study of blood T cell repertoires in COVID-19. Study background: PBMCs, B-cell-depleted T cells, or T cells provided the cDNA or gDNA that made up the material.

Self-reported history from a screening survey and questionnaire set each donor's cohort. Authors' analysis steps: Researchers report that nucleated cell counts were estimated from reference gene primer amplification. Assay used: immunoSEQ multiplex PCR; TCRdb lists only in-frame clones, some missing. V and J calls and clone size are those listed in that table; D and trimming were worked out from the DNA. The sample carries about 410,000 clones, around 90% recorded once. Trimming removed 5 bases at V and 3 bases at J, with 19 bases between. Germline V gene lookup returns CDR1 SEHNR and CDR2 FQNEAQ (reference sequence). The CDR3 has 17 amino acids.

This TCR was recovered from a man between 18 and 29 years old who had recovered from COVID-19. Sequencing was done on a sample of PBMCs or T cells enriched from blood (not recorded which). The chain has TRBV7-9 and TRBJ1-4; D uncertain. The CDR3 nucleotides are TGTGCCAGCAGCCCACCCCCGGGGAGGAGGGCTAATGAAAAACTGTTTTTT. This gives the protein CASSPPPGRRANEKLFF.